These 14 T cell receptor beta chains were sequenced from one sample in a study of beta chain features in type 1 diabetes. General observations from the study: Within each of all four CD4+ subsets, Type 1 diabetes patients had TCRB CDR3s that were moderately but significantly shorter.

Since all of the isolated RNA was reverse transcribed, expressed TCRB transcripts were what got sequenced. Clones were read by immunoSEQ multiplex PCR, and TCRdb kept only the in-frame ones, dropping some. The profile shows some 200,000 clones, 16% of them singletons. No antigen has been identified for these receptors. Sequencing used naive CD4+ T cells from blood. The receptors were gathered from a young man with type 1 diabetes.

This clone was counted between two and nine times. V gene TRBV7-9 combines with J gene TRBJ1-1, with no clear D. Germline loops: CDR1 SEHNR, CDR2 FQNEAQ (reference sequence). Trimming pared 5 bases from V and 10 bases from J, leaving 14 bases between. This CDR3 region has 12 residues. DNA for the CDR3: TGTGCCAGCAGCCAAATTGGACCGGTAGCTTTCTTT. Its translation: CASSQIGPVAFF.

Notes on this clone: Additional DNA sequences in this sample encode the identical CDR3. The CDR3 DNA follows: TGTGCCAGCAGCTTAGAAGAGACCCAGTACTTC. Translated: CASSLEETQYF. The gene calls are TRBV11-2 and TRBJ2-5; unclear D gene. Germline V CDR1 and CDR2: SGHAT, FQNNGV. The CDR3 is 11 residues long. V dropped 0 bases and J dropped 4 bases, with 0 bases sitting between them.

This rearrangement joins TRBV4-1 to TRBJ1-1, with D unclear. The germline V gene has CDR1 MGHRA and CDR2 YSYEKL. The CDR3 totals 12 residues. The V end was cut by 9 bases, the J end by 0 bases, with 8 bases between. The CDR3 protein is CASLGLNTEAFF. CDR3 in DNA: TGCGCCAGTTTAGGCCTGAACACTGAAGCTTTCTTT.

V gene TRBV7-3 combines with J gene TRBJ1-2; no clear D. The CDR3 totals 14 residues. CDR1 and CDR2 (germline): SGHTA, FQGTGA. V was cut by 0 bases and J by 6 bases, with 11 bases left in between. The CDR3 loop reads CASSLTSGADGYTF. In DNA form, the CDR3 reads TGTGCCAGCAGCTTAACGAGCGGAGCAGATGGCTACACCTTC.

This clone was recorded a few times. The genes are TRBV29-1 and TRBJ2-1, with 8 bases that match TRBD2. The ends lost 1 base at V and 0 bases at J; junction bases unmatched: 5. The CDR3 runs to 16 residues. CDR1 and CDR2 from the germline V gene are SQVTM and ANQGSEA. The CDR3 loop is CSVEVPSGSSYNEQFF. CDR3 nucleotide sequence: TGCAGCGTTGAAGTCCCCAGCGGGAGCTCCTACAATGAGCAGTTCTTC.

This clone turned up a few times. The chain has TRBV9 and TRBJ2-3; D perhaps matches TRBD1 (6 bases). CDR1 is SGDLS and CDR2 is YYNGEE in the germline V gene. Trimming pared 0 bases from V and 10 bases from J, leaving 15 bases between. The CDR3 is 14 residues long. The CDR3 protein is CASSVEGVGGAQYF. The CDR3 nucleotides are TGTGCCAGCAGCGTAGAGGGGGTCGGCGGTGCGCAGTATTTT. The complete variable domain, with remaining parts taken from reference TRBV9 and TRBJ2-3, reads DSGVTQTPKHLITATGQRVTLRCSPRSGDLSVYWYQQSLDQGLQFLIQYYNGEERAKGNILERFSAQQFPDLHSELNLSSLELGDSALYFCASSVEGVGGAQYFGPGTRLTVL.

This chain connects TRBV9 to TRBJ2-5, with 8 positions matching TRBD2. The CDR3 has 15 residues. V shed 4 bases and J 1 base; nucleotides not matched to a gene: 6. Per the germline V gene, CDR1 is SGDLS and CDR2 is YYNGEE. CDR3 amino acids: CASSPRGGIQETQYF. The CDR3 DNA is TGTGCCAGCAGCCCCCGGGGGGGAATCCAAGAGACCCAGTACTTC.

The J gene is TRBJ2-5, the V gene TRBV28; possibly TRBD2 for D (5 bases). Trimming shortened V by 6 bases and J by 5 bases, and 19 bases separated the two germline ends. The CDR3 sequence is 15 residues long. Germline assignment: CDR1 MDHEN and CDR2 SYDVKM. The CDR3: CASSPPAASSETQYF. CDR3 nucleotide sequence: TGTGCCAGCAGCCCCCCCGCTGCTAGCTCGGAGACCCAGTACTTC. The full variable domain, rest sourced from reference TRBV28 and TRBJ2-5, is DVKVTQSSRYLVKRTGEKVFLECVQDMDHENMFWYRQDPGLGLRLIYFSYDVKMKEKGDIPEGYSVSREKKERFSLILESASTNQTSMYLCASSPPAASSETQYFGPGTRLLVL.

The genes are TRBV25-1 and TRBJ2-1; TRBD2 is a possible D gene (6 bases). CDR1 is MGHDK and CDR2 is SYGVNS in the germline V gene. This CDR3 has 17 residues. Trimming stripped 8 bases from V and 0 bases from J, with 20 bases between. This CDR3 is CASLGTRGRGSYNEQFF. The CDR3, as DNA: TGTGCCAGCTTAGGGACTCGTGGTCGCGGCTCCTACAATGAGCAGTTCTTC. The whole variable domain, filled in from reference TRBV25-1 and TRBJ2-1, reads EADIYQTPRYLVIGTGKKITLECSQTMGHDKMYWYQQDPGMELHLIHYSYGVNSTEKGDLSSESTVSRIRTEHFPLTLESARPSHTSQYLCASLGTRGRGSYNEQFFGPGTRLTVL.

The chain has TRBV6-5 and TRBJ2-1, with 8 bases lining up with TRBD1. Trimming removed 0 bases from V and 13 bases from J; junction bases left unmatched: 8. Germline CDR1 reads MNHEY; CDR2 reads SVGAGI. The CDR3 covers 14 residues. CDR3 in amino acids: CASSYSPGQADQFF. The CDR3 DNA reads as TGTGCCAGCAGTTACTCGCCGGGACAGGCCGATCAGTTCTTC.

The chain employs TRBV30 and TRBJ1-2, with no clear D. Between the trimmed V and J ends, which lost 4 bases and 0 bases, there was a span of 6 bases. The CDR3 sequence is 12 residues long. CDR1 GTSNPN and CDR2 SVGIG come from the germline V gene (reference sequence). The CDR3 loop is CAWIRSNYGYTF. The CDR3 DNA reads as TGTGCCTGGATACGTTCTAACTATGGCTACACCTTC.

The genes are TRBV29-1 and TRBJ1-2; D is possibly TRBD1 (5 bases). CDR3 size: 17 residues. Trimming pared 4 bases from V and 4 bases from J, leaving 25 bases between. Looked up from germline, CDR1 is SQVTM and CDR2 is ANQGSEA. CDR3 nucleotide sequence: TGCAGCGTTGGAGGAGGGGCGGATTCTATGGGATTCTATGGCTACACCTTC. Its protein product is CSVGGGADSMGFYGYTF.

The sample holds a few counts of this clone. The chain combines TRBV4-1 with TRBJ2-7; no definite D call. Trimming took 8 bases from V and 1 from J, leaving 15 bases between them. Germline assignment: CDR1 MGHRA and CDR2 YSYEKL. The CDR3 length is 14 residues. CDR3 loop: CASGNQHGSYEQYF. The CDR3 DNA reads as TGCGCCAGCGGTAACCAACACGGGTCCTACGAGCAGTACTTC.

CDR3 in amino acids: CASSQASQGAFSYTF. CDR3 nucleotides: TGTGCCAGCAGCCAAGCTTCACAGGGCGCCTTTAGCTACACCTTC. This chain joins TRBV4-2 and TRBJ1-2, with a tentative D call TRBD1 (6 bases). V was shortened by 1 base and J by 9 bases, with 18 bases between the two germline ends. CDR1 and CDR2 from the germline V gene are LGHNA and YNFKEQ. This CDR3 is built from 15 residues.